This T cell receptor (beta chain) was sequenced in a study of cytomegalovirus exposure and HLA in healthy donors. In germline, CDR1 is MDHEN, CDR2 SYDVKM. CDR3 length equals 14 residues. Trimming removed 7 bases from V and 3 bases from J, with 14 bases in between. Amplification used 60 Vbeta primers and 13 Jbeta primers. Assay: immunoSEQ multiplex PCR; the TCRdb copy retains only in-frame clones and omits some. The sample consists of approximately 97,000 clones, 70% to 80% of them appearing once. This clone showed up just a few times. The sample was PBMCs. The receptor comes from a male donor in good health and CMV-seropositive. The chain links TRBV28 to TRBJ2-3; no clear D. The CDR3 is CASTLESRTDTQYF. The CDR3 DNA sequence: TGTGCCAGCACATTAGAATCCAGGACAGATACGCAGTATTTT.